In its sample, the clone carrying this TCR beta chain was seen a few times. The antigen is undetermined. These data originate in a study of breast tumors, draining lymph nodes, adjacent tissues. Trimming cost V 3 bases and J 5 bases, with 4 bases left between them. Per the germline V gene, CDR1 is MNHEY and CDR2 is SVGAGI. The CDR3 sequence is 12 residues long. Study-level findings and limits: The lymph node origin of tumor T cells was framed as consistent with a hypothesis, not demonstrated. Tumor repertoires ranked between lymph nodes and nontumor tissue in diversity, with V and J gene preferences. Findings are consistent with lymph node origin and intratumoral expansion of most tumor T cells. Luminal-like breast cancer showed significantly higher tumor–nontumor repertoire similarity than basal-like.

TCRdb itself ran the multiplex PCR reads through MiXCR, one entry per CDR3 protein. The table includes some 130,000 distinct CDR3 sequences, around 24% detected once. Axillary draining lymph nodes of breast cancer patients supplied the node samples. Sample: axillary lymph node tissue. This chain connects TRBV6-5 to TRBJ2-2; D not resolved. This receptor was identified in a female donor with breast cancer. Some clones in this sample may be carry-over from other donors' samples. Here the CDR3 reads CASSYTTGELFF. In nucleotides, the CDR3 is TGTGCCAGCAGTTATACAACCGGGGAGCTGTTTTTT.